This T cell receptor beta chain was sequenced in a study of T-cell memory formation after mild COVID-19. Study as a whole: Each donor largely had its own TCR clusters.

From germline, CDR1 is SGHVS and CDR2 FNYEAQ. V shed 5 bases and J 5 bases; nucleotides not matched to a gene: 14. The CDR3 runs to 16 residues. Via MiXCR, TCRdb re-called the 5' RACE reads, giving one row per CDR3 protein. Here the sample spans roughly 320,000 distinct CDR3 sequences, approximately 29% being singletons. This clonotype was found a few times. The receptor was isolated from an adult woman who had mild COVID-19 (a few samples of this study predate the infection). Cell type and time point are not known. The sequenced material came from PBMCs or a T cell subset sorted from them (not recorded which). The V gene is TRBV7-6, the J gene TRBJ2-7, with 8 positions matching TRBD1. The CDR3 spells CASSPRTGTGKDEQYF. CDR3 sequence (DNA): TGTGCCAGCAGCCCACGTACCGGGACAGGCAAGGACGAGCAGTACTTC.